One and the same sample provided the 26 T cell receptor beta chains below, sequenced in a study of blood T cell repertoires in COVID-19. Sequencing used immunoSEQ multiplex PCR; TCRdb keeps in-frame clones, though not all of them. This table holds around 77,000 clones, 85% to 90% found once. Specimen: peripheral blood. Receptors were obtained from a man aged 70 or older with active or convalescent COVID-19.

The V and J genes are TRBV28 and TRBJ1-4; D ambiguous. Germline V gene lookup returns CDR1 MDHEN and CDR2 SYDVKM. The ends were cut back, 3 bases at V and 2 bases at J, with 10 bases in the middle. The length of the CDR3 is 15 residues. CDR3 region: CASSFGGVTNEKLFF. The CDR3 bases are TGTGCCAGCAGTTTTGGCGGGGTCACTAATGAAAAACTGTTTTTT.

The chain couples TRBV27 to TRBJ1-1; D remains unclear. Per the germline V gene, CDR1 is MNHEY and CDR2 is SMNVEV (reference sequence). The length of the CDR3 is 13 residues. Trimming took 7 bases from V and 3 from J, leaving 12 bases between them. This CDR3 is CASKTGADTEAFF. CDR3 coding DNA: TGTGCCAGCAAAACCGGTGCGGACACTGAAGCTTTCTTT.

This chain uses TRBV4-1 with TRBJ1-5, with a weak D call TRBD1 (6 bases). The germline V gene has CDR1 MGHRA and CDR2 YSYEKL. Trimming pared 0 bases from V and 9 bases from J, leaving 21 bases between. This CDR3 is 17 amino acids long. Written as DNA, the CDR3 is TGCGCCAGCAGCCAAGATTACGCGACAGGCCGTTCGCGGCCCCAGCATTTT. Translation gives CASSQDYATGRSRPQHF.

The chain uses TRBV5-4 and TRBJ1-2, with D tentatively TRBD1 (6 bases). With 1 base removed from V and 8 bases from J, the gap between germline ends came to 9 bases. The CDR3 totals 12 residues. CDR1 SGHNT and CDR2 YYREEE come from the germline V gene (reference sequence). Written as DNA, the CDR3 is TGTGCCAGCAGCTTGACAGGGTACGGCTACACCTTC. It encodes CASSLTGYGYTF.

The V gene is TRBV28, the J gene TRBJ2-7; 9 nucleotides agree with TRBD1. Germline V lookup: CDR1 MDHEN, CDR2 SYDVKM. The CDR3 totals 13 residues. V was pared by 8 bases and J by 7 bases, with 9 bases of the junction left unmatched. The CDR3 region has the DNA TGTGCCAGCTTGCTCGGGACAGGGCGTGAGCAGTACTTC. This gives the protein CASLLGTGREQYF.

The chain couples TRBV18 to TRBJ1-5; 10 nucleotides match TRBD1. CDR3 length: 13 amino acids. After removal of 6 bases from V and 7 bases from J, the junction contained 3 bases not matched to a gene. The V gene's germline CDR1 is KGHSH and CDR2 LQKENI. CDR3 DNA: TGTGCCAGCTCCTGGGACAGGGGACAGCCCCAGCATTTT. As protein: CASSWDRGQPQHF.

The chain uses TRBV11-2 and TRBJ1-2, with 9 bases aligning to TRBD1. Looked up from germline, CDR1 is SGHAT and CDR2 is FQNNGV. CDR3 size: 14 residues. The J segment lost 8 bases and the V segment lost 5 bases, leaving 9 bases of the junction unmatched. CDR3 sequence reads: CASSGRTGALGYTF. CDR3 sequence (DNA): TGTGCCAGCAGCGGACGGACAGGGGCGCTCGGCTACACCTTC.

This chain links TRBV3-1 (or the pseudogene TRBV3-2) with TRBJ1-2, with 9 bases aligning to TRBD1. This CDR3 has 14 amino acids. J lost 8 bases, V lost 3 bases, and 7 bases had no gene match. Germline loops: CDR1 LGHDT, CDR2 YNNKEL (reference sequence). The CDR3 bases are TGTGCCAGCAGCCACCGGGACAGGGTGAACGGCTACACCTTC. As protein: CASSHRDRVNGYTF.

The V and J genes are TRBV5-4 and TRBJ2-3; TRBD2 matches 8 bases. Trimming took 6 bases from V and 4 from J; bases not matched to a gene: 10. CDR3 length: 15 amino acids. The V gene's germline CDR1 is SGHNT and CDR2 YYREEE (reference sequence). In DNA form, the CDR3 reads TGTGCCAGCACCTCGGGGGGGCCGGGGGCAGATACGCAGTATTTT. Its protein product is CASTSGGPGADTQYF.

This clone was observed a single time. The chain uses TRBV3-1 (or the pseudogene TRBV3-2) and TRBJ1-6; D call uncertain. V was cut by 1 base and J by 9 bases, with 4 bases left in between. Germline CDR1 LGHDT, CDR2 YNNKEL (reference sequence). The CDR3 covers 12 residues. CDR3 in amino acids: CASSQVRSPLHF. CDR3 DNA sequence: TGTGCCAGCAGCCAAGTCCGTTCACCCCTCCACTTT.

CDR3: CSVAGTDYSGQYF. The DNA of the CDR3 is TGCAGCGTCGCAGGGACGGACTACTCCGGGCAGTACTTC. This rearrangement joins TRBV29-1 to TRBJ2-7, with TRBD2 as a possible D gene (6 bases). The V end was cut by 6 bases, the J end by 9 bases, with 21 bases between. The CDR3 sequence is 13 residues long. Germline V CDR1 and CDR2: SQVTM, ANQGSEA.

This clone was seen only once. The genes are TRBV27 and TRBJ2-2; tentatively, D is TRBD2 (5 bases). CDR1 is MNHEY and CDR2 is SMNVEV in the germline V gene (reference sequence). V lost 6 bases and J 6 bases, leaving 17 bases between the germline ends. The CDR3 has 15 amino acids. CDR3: CASRPEANAPGELFF. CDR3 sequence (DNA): TGTGCCAGCAGACCGGAGGCTAACGCCCCCGGGGAGCTGTTTTTT.

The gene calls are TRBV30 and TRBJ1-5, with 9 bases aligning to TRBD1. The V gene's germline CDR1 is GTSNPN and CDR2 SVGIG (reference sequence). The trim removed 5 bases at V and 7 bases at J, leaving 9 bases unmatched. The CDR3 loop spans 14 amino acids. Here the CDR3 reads CAWDPQGAGQPQHF. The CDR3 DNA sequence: TGTGCCTGGGACCCACAGGGGGCCGGACAGCCCCAGCATTTT.

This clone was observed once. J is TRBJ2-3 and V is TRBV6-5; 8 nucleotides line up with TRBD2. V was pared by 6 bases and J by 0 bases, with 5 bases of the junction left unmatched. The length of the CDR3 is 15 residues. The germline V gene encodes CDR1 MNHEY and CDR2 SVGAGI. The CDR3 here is CASSWSGRSTDTQYF. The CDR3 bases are TGTGCCAGCAGCTGGAGCGGGAGAAGCACAGATACGCAGTATTTT.

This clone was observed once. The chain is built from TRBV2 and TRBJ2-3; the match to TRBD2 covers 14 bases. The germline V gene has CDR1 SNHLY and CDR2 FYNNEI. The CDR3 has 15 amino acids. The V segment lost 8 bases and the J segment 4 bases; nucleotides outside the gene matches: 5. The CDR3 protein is CASVLGLAGADTQYF. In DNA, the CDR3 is TGTGCCAGCGTCCTGGGACTAGCGGGAGCAGATACGCAGTATTTT. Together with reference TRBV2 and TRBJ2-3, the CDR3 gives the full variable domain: EPEVTQTPSHQVTQMGQEVILRCVPISNHLYFYWYRQILGQKVEFLVSFYNNEISEKSEIFDDQFSVERPDGSNFTLKIRSTKLEDSAMYFCASVLGLAGADTQYFGPGTRLTVL.

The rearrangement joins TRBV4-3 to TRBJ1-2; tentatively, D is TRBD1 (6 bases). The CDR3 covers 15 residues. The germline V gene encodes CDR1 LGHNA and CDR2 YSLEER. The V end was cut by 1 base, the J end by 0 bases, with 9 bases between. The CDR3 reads CASSQARTANYGYTF. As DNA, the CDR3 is TGCGCCAGCAGCCAAGCGAGGACAGCTAACTATGGCTACACCTTC.

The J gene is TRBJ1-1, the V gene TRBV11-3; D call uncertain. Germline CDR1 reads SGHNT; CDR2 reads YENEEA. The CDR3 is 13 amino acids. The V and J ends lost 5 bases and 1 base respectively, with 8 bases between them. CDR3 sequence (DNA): TGTGCCAGCAGCATCGAGGCGAACACTGAAGCTTTCTTT. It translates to CASSIEANTEAFF.

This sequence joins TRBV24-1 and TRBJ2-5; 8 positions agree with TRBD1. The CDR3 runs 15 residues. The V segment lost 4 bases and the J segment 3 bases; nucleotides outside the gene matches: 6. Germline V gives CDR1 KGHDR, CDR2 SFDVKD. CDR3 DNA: TGTGCCACCAGTGACCCGGACAGGGTCAAAGAGACCCAGTACTTC. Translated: CATSDPDRVKETQYF.

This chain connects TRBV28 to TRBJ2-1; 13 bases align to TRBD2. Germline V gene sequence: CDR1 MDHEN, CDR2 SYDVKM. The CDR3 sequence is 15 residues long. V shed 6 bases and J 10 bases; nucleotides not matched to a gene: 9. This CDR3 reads CASSFTSGRDREQFF. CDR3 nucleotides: TGTGCCAGCAGCTTCACTAGCGGGAGGGACCGGGAGCAGTTCTTC.

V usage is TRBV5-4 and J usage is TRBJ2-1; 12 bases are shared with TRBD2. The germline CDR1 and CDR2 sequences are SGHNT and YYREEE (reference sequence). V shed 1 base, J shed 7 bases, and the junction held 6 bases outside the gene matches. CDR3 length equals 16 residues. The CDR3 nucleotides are TGTGCCAGCAGCTTGTGGACTAGCGGGACGGGTAATGAGCAGTTCTTC. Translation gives CASSLWTSGTGNEQFF.

The CDR3 region is CASSYQSGEQFF. CDR3 in DNA: TGTGCCAGCAGTTATCAGTCGGGAGAGCAGTTCTTC. V usage is TRBV2 and J usage is TRBJ2-1; tentatively, D is TRBD2 (5 bases). V lost 5 bases to trimming and J lost 10 bases, with 12 bases between them. CDR1 and CDR2 from the germline V gene are SNHLY and FYNNEI. The CDR3 length is 12 residues.

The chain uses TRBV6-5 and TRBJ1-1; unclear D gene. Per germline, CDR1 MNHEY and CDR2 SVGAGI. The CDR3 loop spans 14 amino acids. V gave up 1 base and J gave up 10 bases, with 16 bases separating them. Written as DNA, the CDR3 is TGTGCCAGCAGTTACTTTGGGCCAAAAAACGGAGCTTTCTTT. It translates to CASSYFGPKNGAFF.

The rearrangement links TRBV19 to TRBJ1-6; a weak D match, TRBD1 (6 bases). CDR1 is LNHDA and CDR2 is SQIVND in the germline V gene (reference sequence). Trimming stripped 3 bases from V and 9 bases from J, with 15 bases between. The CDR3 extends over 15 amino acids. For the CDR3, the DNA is TGTGCCAGTAGTATCTACACAGGGTCTGGTTCACCCCTCCACTTT. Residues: CASSIYTGSGSPLHF.

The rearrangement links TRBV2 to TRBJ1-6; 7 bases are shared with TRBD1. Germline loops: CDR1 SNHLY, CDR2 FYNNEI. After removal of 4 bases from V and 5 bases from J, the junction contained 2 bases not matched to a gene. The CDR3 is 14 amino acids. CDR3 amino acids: CASSVGQNNSPLHF. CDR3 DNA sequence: TGTGCCAGCAGTGTGGGACAGAATAATTCACCCCTCCACTTT.

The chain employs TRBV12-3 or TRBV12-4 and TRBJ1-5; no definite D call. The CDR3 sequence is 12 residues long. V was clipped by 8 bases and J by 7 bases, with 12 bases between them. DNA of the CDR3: TGTGCCAGCGGCTTTGGTGGCCAGCCCCAGCATTTT. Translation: CASGFGGQPQHF.

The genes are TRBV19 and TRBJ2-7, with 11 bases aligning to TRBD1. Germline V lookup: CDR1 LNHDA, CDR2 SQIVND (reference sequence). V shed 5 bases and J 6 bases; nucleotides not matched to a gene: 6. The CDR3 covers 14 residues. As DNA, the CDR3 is TGTGCCAGTAGTGCTGGGACAGGGGGTTTCGAGCAGTACTTC. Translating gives CASSAGTGGFEQYF.